These 24 T cell receptor beta chains were all obtained from the same sample, sequenced in a study of T cells after yellow fever vaccination. TCRdb re-analysed the 5' RACE reads in MiXCR, keeping a single row per CDR3 protein. Among a few hundred thousand distinct CDR3 sequences listed, around 7% were seen once. This specimen consisted of PBMCs, obtained more than 35 days after the first yellow fever vaccination. These receptors came from a man between 18 and 35 years old who received the YFV17D yellow fever vaccine.

This clonotype showed up just a few times. The rearrangement links TRBV7-2 to TRBJ2-3; a weak D match, TRBD2 (6 bases). V lost 4 bases to trimming and J lost 2 bases, with 16 bases between them. This CDR3 is built from 16 residues. The V gene's germline CDR1 is SGHTA and CDR2 FQGNSA. CDR3 nucleotides: TGTGCCAGCAGCTCACACACTGGAGGGAACACAGATACGCAGTATTTT. Residues: CASSSHTGGNTDTQYF. Combining the CDR3 with reference TRBV7-2 and TRBJ2-3 gives the whole variable domain GAGVSQSPSNKVTEKGKDVELRCDPISGHTALYWYRQSLGQGLEFLIYFQGNSAPDKSGLPSDRFSAERTGGSVSTLTIQRTQQEDSAVYLCASSSHTGGNTDTQYFGPGTRLTVL.

V usage is TRBV7-2 and J usage is TRBJ2-3; TRBD1 might be the D (5 bases). Germline CDR1 reads SGHTA; CDR2 reads FQGNSA. The CDR3 has 15 amino acids. Trimming cost V 3 bases and J 0 bases, with 10 bases left between them. The CDR3 DNA reads as TGTGCCAGCAGCTTCGGCCAGGGAAGCACAGATACGCAGTATTTT. Translated, it gives CASSFGQGSTDTQYF.

CDR3: CSARDRGGGGETQYF. The CDR3 coding sequence is TGCAGTGCTAGAGATCGAGGTGGAGGAGGAGAGACCCAGTACTTC. This chain joins TRBV20-1 and TRBJ2-5, with D possibly TRBD2 on 5 matching bases. CDR1 and CDR2 from the germline V gene are DFQATT and SNEGSKA (reference sequence). The CDR3 length is 15 residues. The V end lost 0 bases, the J end lost 4 bases, and 15 bases lay between the germline ends.

This clonotype was seen only a few times. This chain connects TRBV3-1 to TRBJ2-3; D tentatively fits TRBD1 or TRBD2 (6 bases each). Trimming took off 5 bases at V and 6 bases at J, with 21 bases between the two ends. Germline lookup yields CDR1 LGHDT and CDR2 YNNKEL (reference sequence). The CDR3 spans 16 residues. The CDR3 loop is CASSTRFRRGDDTQYF. As DNA, the CDR3 is TGTGCCAGCAGCACACGGTTTCGAAGGGGGGATGATACGCAGTATTTT.

This clonotype has a handful of counts. V gene TRBV29-1 combines with J gene TRBJ2-5; 7 nucleotides line up with TRBD1. Germline V CDR1 and CDR2: SQVTM, ANQGSEA. The CDR3 runs to 14 residues. Trimming removed 1 base from V and 5 bases from J; junction bases left unmatched: 7. The chain's CDR3 is CSVEAKGAGETQYF. The CDR3 DNA reads as TGCAGCGTTGAAGCGAAGGGGGCAGGGGAGACCCAGTACTTC.

This sequence joins TRBV29-1 and TRBJ2-7, with TRBD2 matching 14 bases. Trimming at V came to 4 bases and at J to 7 bases, leaving 3 bases not matched to a gene. The germline V gene encodes CDR1 SQVTM and CDR2 ANQGSEA. The CDR3 consists of 13 residues. CDR3 sequence reads: CSVGGTSGGEQYF. The CDR3 nucleotides are TGCAGCGTTGGGGGGACTAGCGGGGGTGAGCAGTACTTC.

This clonotype was seen a few times. The gene calls are TRBV28 and TRBJ2-7; D perhaps matches TRBD2 (6 bases). Per germline, CDR1 MDHEN and CDR2 SYDVKM. The length of the CDR3 is 17 residues. Trimming left V 6 bases short and J 3 bases short, with 24 bases between. The CDR3 spells CASRPMGYTGDSYEQYV. Written as DNA, the CDR3 is TGTGCCAGCAGGCCCATGGGGTACACGGGGGATAGCTACGAGCAGTACGTC.

The genes are TRBV29-1 and TRBJ2-2, with D unclear. CDR1 and CDR2 from the germline V gene are SQVTM and ANQGSEA. The V end lost 4 bases, the J end lost 5 bases, and 8 bases lay between the germline ends. This CDR3 is 12 amino acids long. DNA for the CDR3: TGCAGCGTTGCCGGTGGGACCGGGGAGCTGTTTTTT. Protein: CSVAGGTGELFF.

This clonotype has ten or more counts. The chain uses TRBV9 and TRBJ2-6, with 7 bases that match TRBD2. The V and J ends lost 0 bases and 0 bases, in that order; junction bases with no gene match: 3. The CDR3 has 17 amino acids. Germline CDR1 reads SGDLS; CDR2 reads YYNGEE. The CDR3 loop is CASSVVAGPSGANVLTF. CDR3 sequence (DNA): TGTGCCAGCAGCGTAGTAGCGGGCCCCTCTGGGGCCAACGTCCTGACTTTC.

This clonotype appeared many times. The chain recombines TRBV4-3 with TRBJ2-5; TRBD1 or TRBD2 may be the D gene (5 bases each). Trimming left V 0 bases short and J 1 base short, with 9 bases between. This CDR3 comprises 15 residues. From germline, CDR1 is LGHNA and CDR2 YSLEER. The CDR3 spells CASSQDMRGQETQYF. CDR3 in DNA: TGCGCCAGCAGCCAAGATATGAGGGGCCAAGAGACCCAGTACTTC.

The rearrangement links TRBV6-2 or TRBV6-3 to TRBJ2-3; D is possibly TRBD1 or TRBD2 (6 bases each). The CDR3 extends over 16 amino acids. Trimming removed 6 bases at V and 2 bases at J, with 18 bases between. Germline CDR1 reads MNHEY; CDR2 reads SVGEGT. CDR3 in DNA: TGTGCCAGCAGCGGGGACCGGGGGCAAAACACAGATACGCAGTATTTT. Protein: CASSGDRGQNTDTQYF.

This clonotype has more than one count but fewer than ten. This sequence joins TRBV18 and TRBJ1-4; maybe TRBD1 (5 bases). V shed 1 base and J shed 0 bases, with 9 bases lying between them. Germline lookup yields CDR1 KGHSH and CDR2 LQKENI. CDR3 length equals 16 residues. The CDR3 DNA reads as TGTGCCAGCTCACCACAGTCAGGGACAACTAATGAAAAACTGTTTTTT. As protein: CASSPQSGTTNEKLFF.

This clonotype appeared a few times. This sequence joins TRBV20-1 and TRBJ2-3, with TRBD1 as a possible D gene (6 bases). This CDR3 is 12 amino acids long. The V end lost 1 base, the J end lost 9 bases, and 11 bases lay between the germline ends. The V gene's germline CDR1 is DFQATT and CDR2 SNEGSKA (reference sequence). The CDR3 region is CSARVVGGTQYF. As DNA, the CDR3 is TGCAGTGCTAGAGTCGTAGGGGGAACGCAGTATTTT.

This clonotype has a handful of counts. The rearrangement uses TRBV5-1 and TRBJ1-2; D is perhaps TRBD1 (5 bases). V lost 4 bases, J lost 1 base, and 14 bases lay in between. CDR1 and CDR2 from the germline V gene are SGHRS and YFSETQ. CDR3 length: 15 residues. The CDR3 DNA follows: TGCGCCAGCAGCCCCAGTCCGGGGGATAACTATGGCTACACCTTC. Translated: CASSPSPGDNYGYTF. The entire variable domain, with the rest obtained from reference TRBV5-1 and TRBJ1-2, is as follows: KAGVTQTPRYLIKTRGQQVTLSCSPISGHRSVSWYQQTPGQGLQFLFEYFSETQRNKGNFPGRFSGRQFSNSRSEMNVSTLELGDSALYLCASSPSPGDNYGYTFGSGTRLTVV.

This clonotype was detected a few times. The V call is TRBV5-5, the J call TRBJ2-2, with D unclear. The V and J ends lost 3 bases and 0 bases respectively, with 9 bases between them. CDR1 and CDR2 from the germline V gene are SGHKS and YYEKEE (reference sequence). CDR3 length: 15 amino acids. This chain's CDR3 is CASSSRVANTGELFF. The CDR3 region has the DNA TGTGCCAGCAGCTCCAGAGTCGCGAACACCGGGGAGCTGTTTTTT.

V usage is TRBV12-3 or TRBV12-4 and J usage is TRBJ2-7, with D possibly matching TRBD2 (5 bases). The CDR3 runs to 14 residues. The germline V and J ends were trimmed by 7 bases and 2 bases, with 15 bases remaining between them. CDR3 amino acids: CASTPAVGTYEQYF. The CDR3 DNA is TGTGCCAGCACCCCCGCGGTCGGGACCTACGAGCAGTACTTC.

This clonotype was counted between two and nine times. This chain uses TRBV9 with TRBJ2-7; tentatively, D is TRBD1 or TRBD2 (5 bases each). The CDR3 contains 14 residues. Trimming left V 0 bases short and J 6 bases short, with 13 bases between. The germline gives CDR1 SGDLS, CDR2 YYNGEE. CDR3 in amino acids: CASSVGAGSREQYF. The DNA for the CDR3 is TGTGCCAGCAGCGTAGGAGCAGGGAGTCGCGAGCAGTACTTC.

This clonotype was counted between two and nine times. The chain recombines TRBV19 with TRBJ2-3; D is perhaps TRBD2 (5 bases). The V gene lost 0 bases and the J gene lost 2 bases, with 18 bases spanning the gap. The CDR3 runs to 18 residues. The V gene's germline CDR1 is LNHDA and CDR2 SQIVND (reference sequence). CDR3 residues: CASSIDRRTPPDTDTQYF. DNA of the CDR3: TGTGCCAGTAGTATAGATCGGCGGACTCCTCCTGACACAGATACGCAGTATTTT.

The chain recombines TRBV20-1 with TRBJ2-5; 9 bases map to TRBD1. Per the germline V gene, CDR1 is DFQATT and CDR2 is SNEGSKA (reference sequence). Trimming at V came to 5 bases and at J to 2 bases, leaving 6 bases not matched to a gene. The CDR3 contains 14 residues. CDR3 residues: CSAWEGTGQETQYF. The CDR3 nucleotides are TGCAGTGCTTGGGAGGGGACAGGGCAAGAGACCCAGTACTTC.

This clonotype occurred many times. The chain employs TRBV27 and TRBJ1-1; D is unresolved. CDR3 length: 11 amino acids. CDR1 and CDR2 from the germline V gene are MNHEY and SMNVEV (reference sequence). V was trimmed by 8 bases and J by 6 bases, leaving 10 bases between them. The CDR3 loop reads CASGASAEAFF. The CDR3 DNA reads as TGTGCCAGCGGCGCGTCCGCTGAAGCTTTCTTT.

This clonotype was counted between two and nine times. The chain has TRBV7-2 and TRBJ2-2; D ambiguous. Germline CDR1 is SGHTA and CDR2 is FQGNSA. V shed 1 base and J shed 9 bases, with 12 bases lying between them. CDR3 length: 14 residues. The CDR3 loop reads CASSLGSRYRELFF. The CDR3 nucleotides read TGTGCCAGCAGCTTAGGTAGCAGGTACCGGGAGCTGTTTTTT.

The V gene is TRBV7-8, the J gene TRBJ2-2; TRBD1 is a possible D gene (5 bases). Germline V gene sequence: CDR1 SGHVS, CDR2 FQNEAQ. With 4 bases removed from V and 2 bases from J, the gap between germline ends came to 8 bases. The CDR3 contains 14 residues. Here the CDR3 DNA reads TGTGCCAGCAGCTCTGGGGCCAACACCGGGGAGCTGTTTTTT. Translated, it gives CASSSGANTGELFF.

In its sample, this clonotype was seen a few times. V usage is TRBV7-8 and J usage is TRBJ1-5; D not certain. V lost 2 bases, J lost 5 bases, and 10 bases lay in between. The CDR3 has 14 amino acids. Germline CDR1 is SGHVS and CDR2 is FQNEAQ. For the CDR3, the DNA is TGTGCCAGCAGCTTATCAGGATCTGATCAGCCCCAGCATTTT. It codes for CASSLSGSDQPQHF.

In its sample, this clonotype was seen a few times. The chain links TRBV2 to TRBJ2-3, with no clear D. Trimming shortened V by 6 bases and J by 1 base, and 20 bases separated the two germline ends. The CDR3 totals 17 residues. Germline CDR1 SNHLY, CDR2 FYNNEI. CDR3 DNA: TGTGCCAGCAGACACGAAGAGTCGGTGTTTCGCACAGATACGCAGTATTTT. This encodes CASRHEESVFRTDTQYF.